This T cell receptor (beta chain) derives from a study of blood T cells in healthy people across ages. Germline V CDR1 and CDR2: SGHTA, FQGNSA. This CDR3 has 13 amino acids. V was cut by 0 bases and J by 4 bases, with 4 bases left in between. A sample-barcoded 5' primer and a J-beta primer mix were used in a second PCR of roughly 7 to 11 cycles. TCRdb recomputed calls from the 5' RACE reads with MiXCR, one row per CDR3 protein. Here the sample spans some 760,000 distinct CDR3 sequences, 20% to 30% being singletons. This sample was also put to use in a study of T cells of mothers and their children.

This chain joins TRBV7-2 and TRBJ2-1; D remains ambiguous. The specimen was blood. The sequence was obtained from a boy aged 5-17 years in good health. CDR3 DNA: TGTGCCAGCAGCTTAGCGCTGTACAATGAGCAGTTCTTC. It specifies CASSLALYNEQFF.